The 22 T cell receptor beta chains below come from one sample, sequenced in a study of T cells after yellow fever vaccination. In TCRdb, the 5' RACE reads were re-called with MiXCR into one record per CDR3 protein. The table has some 420,000 distinct CDR3 sequences, under 20% seen once. The source material was PBMCs, sampled before the yellow fever booster vaccination. The origin of the receptors is a man between 18 and 29 years old who received the YFV17D yellow fever vaccine.

The count of this clonotype is one. The CDR3 loop reads CASSLAWGSGELFF. The CDR3 nucleotides are TGTGCCAGCAGCTTAGCGTGGGGATCCGGGGAGCTGTTTTTT. This chain uses TRBV7-2 with TRBJ2-2; no clear D gene. V dropped 0 bases and J dropped 6 bases, with 8 bases sitting between them. Per the germline V gene, CDR1 is SGHTA and CDR2 is FQGNSA. CDR3 length: 14 residues.

This clonotype was observed a handful of times. The chain uses TRBV4-1 and TRBJ2-3, with D maybe TRBD2 (5 bases). This CDR3 spans 15 amino acids. Germline CDR1 and CDR2: MGHRA and YSYEKL. The V and J ends lost 1 base and 0 bases respectively, with 8 bases between them. This CDR3 reads CASSQGGRSTDTQYF. In DNA form, the CDR3 reads TGCGCCAGCAGCCAAGGCGGGCGGAGCACAGATACGCAGTATTTT.

This clonotype was found a few times. The chain has TRBV4-2 and TRBJ2-5, with 11 bases identical to TRBD2. The CDR3 spans 17 residues. With 0 bases clipped from V and 0 bases from J, the junction kept 3 bases outside the gene matches. CDR1 is LGHNA, CDR2 YNFKEQ, per germline. DNA of the CDR3: TGTGCCAGCAGCCAAGATGGGACTAGCGGAAACCAAGAGACCCAGTACTTC. Residues: CASSQDGTSGNQETQYF.

The CDR3 DNA reads as TGTGCCAGCAGCTTTGTGACACCGAGAGAAGCTTTCTTT. Translation: CASSFVTPREAFF. The chain uses TRBV7-9 and TRBJ1-1; no clear D. CDR3 size: 13 residues. V shed 3 bases and J shed 8 bases, with 13 bases lying between them. Germline CDR1 and CDR2: SEHNR and FQNEAQ (reference sequence). Combining the CDR3 with reference TRBV7-9 and TRBJ1-1 gives the whole variable domain DTGVSQNPRHKITKRGQNVTFRCDPISEHNRLYWYRQTLGQGPEFLTYFQNEAQLEKSRLLSDRFSAERPKGSFSTLEIQRTEQGDSAMYLCASSFVTPREAFFGQGTRLTVV.

This chain connects TRBV29-1 to TRBJ2-2, with D possibly TRBD1 on 5 matching bases. The V end lost 5 bases, the J end lost 6 bases, and 13 bases lay between the germline ends. From germline, CDR1 is SQVTM and CDR2 ANQGSEA. The CDR3 has 13 amino acids. CDR3 sequence reads: CSVYASTAGELFF. The DNA for the CDR3 is TGCAGCGTTTATGCTTCGACAGCCGGGGAGCTGTTTTTT.

The genes are TRBV5-1 and TRBJ2-5, with 8 bases matching TRBD1. This CDR3 region has 14 residues. Germline trimming cut 4 bases from V and 4 bases from J; bases unmatched to any gene: 6. CDR1 SGHRS and CDR2 YFSETQ come from the germline V gene. The CDR3 DNA reads as TGCGCCAGCAGCGGCGGACAGGGAATAGAGACCCAGTACTTC. This gives the protein CASSGGQGIETQYF.

This clonotype was seen a few times. The V gene is TRBV4-3, the J gene TRBJ2-7; maybe TRBD1 (5 bases). The CDR3 consists of 14 residues. Germline-derived CDR1 and CDR2 are LGHNA and YSLEER. V was cut by 0 bases and J by 7 bases, with 13 bases left in between. CDR3 amino acids: CASSQDWGLGEQYV. In nucleotides, the CDR3 is TGCGCCAGCAGCCAAGATTGGGGCCTCGGGGAGCAGTACGTC.

This clonotype was seen a few times. V usage is TRBV7-8 and J usage is TRBJ2-2; 13 bases agree with TRBD2. The CDR3 totals 16 residues. Germline CDR1 SGHVS, CDR2 FQNEAQ. Trimming at V came to 5 bases and at J to 5 bases, leaving 5 bases not matched to a gene. The CDR3 nucleotides read TGTGCCAGCAGCGCACTAGCGGGGGGGCCGACCGGGGAGCTGTTTTTT. Its protein is CASSALAGGPTGELFF.

This clonotype was seen more than once but under ten times. The CDR3 protein is CASSPWTVNSPLHF. The CDR3 region has the DNA TGCGCCAGCAGCCCTTGGACGGTTAATTCACCCCTCCACTTT. The rearrangement links TRBV4-3 to TRBJ1-6, with unresolved D. V was pared by 4 bases and J by 6 bases, with 10 bases between. The CDR3 is made up of 14 amino acids. CDR1 is LGHNA and CDR2 is YSLEER in the germline V gene.

A single count supports this clonotype. V usage is TRBV11-1 and J usage is TRBJ2-3; TRBD2 matches at 8 bases. Germline CDR1 is SGHAT and CDR2 is FQDESV (reference sequence). The trim removed 6 bases at V and 4 bases at J, leaving 6 bases unmatched. This CDR3 region has 14 residues. CDR3: CASRSSGGADTQYF. For the CDR3, the DNA is TGTGCCAGCAGGTCGAGCGGGGGAGCAGATACGCAGTATTTT.

This rearrangement joins TRBV2 to TRBJ2-7; D not resolved. Trimming stripped 2 bases from V and 0 bases from J, with 11 bases between. The length of the CDR3 is 15 residues. Germline values: CDR1 SNHLY, CDR2 FYNNEI. CDR3 sequence (DNA): TGTGCCAGCAGTGAAAGGCCGGGTCTCTCCTACGAGCAGTACTTC. It encodes CASSERPGLSYEQYF. The full variable domain, with the rest looked up from reference TRBV2 and TRBJ2-7, is EPEVTQTPSHQVTQMGQEVILRCVPISNHLYFYWYRQILGQKVEFLVSFYNNEISEKSEIFDDQFSVERPDGSNFTLKIRSTKLEDSAMYFCASSERPGLSYEQYFGPGTRLTVT.

This chain connects TRBV6-5 to TRBJ1-1, with D hard to call. The germline CDR1 and CDR2 sequences are MNHEY and SVGAGI. The CDR3 covers 11 residues. V was clipped by 2 bases and J by 11 bases, with 9 bases between them. The CDR3: CASSYAQVAFF. The DNA for the CDR3 is TGTGCCAGCAGTTACGCTCAAGTTGCTTTCTTT.

In its sample, this clonotype was seen a few times. The V call is TRBV5-1, the J call TRBJ2-1; 14 bases match TRBD2. CDR1 and CDR2 from the germline V gene are SGHRS and YFSETQ. Germline trimming cut 3 bases from V and 6 bases from J; bases unmatched to any gene: 5. The CDR3 covers 16 residues. Written as DNA, the CDR3 is TGCGCCAGCAGCTCCGGACTAGCGGGGGGAATCAATGAGCAGTTCTTC. Protein product: CASSSGLAGGINEQFF.

The chain employs TRBV6-1 and TRBJ2-1; D unresolved. The V and J ends lost 10 bases and 4 bases respectively, with 26 bases between them. Germline values: CDR1 MNHNS, CDR2 SASEGT. CDR3 length: 17 residues. The CDR3 sequence: CAINPMTGSMPYNEQFF. The CDR3 DNA is TGTGCCATCAATCCCATGACCGGCTCCATGCCATACAATGAGCAGTTCTTC.

V and J are TRBV7-6 and TRBJ2-4, with TRBD2 matching 8 bases. CDR1 and CDR2 from the germline V gene are SGHVS and FNYEAQ. J was trimmed by 5 bases and V by 6 bases; bases with no gene match: 3. The length of the CDR3 is 13 residues. The CDR3 region has the DNA TGTGCCAGCAGAGGGACTAGTCAAAACATTCAGTACTTC. It specifies CASRGTSQNIQYF.

This clonotype came up a few times. The rearrangement uses TRBV20-1 and TRBJ2-7; 7 bases agree with TRBD2. The CDR3 loop spans 12 amino acids. V dropped 5 bases and J dropped 1; count of bases not matched to a gene: 2. The germline V gene has CDR1 DFQATT and CDR2 SNEGSKA (reference sequence). The CDR3, as DNA: TGCAGTGCTCGAGCGGGGTCCTACGAGCAGTACGTC. Translation: CSARAGSYEQYV.

In this sample, this clonotype turned up many times. V and J are TRBV10-3 and TRBJ2-1; no clear D gene. CDR1 and CDR2 from the germline V gene are ENHRY and SYGVKD. The CDR3 contains 14 residues. The V end lost 7 bases, the J end lost 0 bases, and 10 bases lay between the germline ends. The CDR3 DNA is TGTGCCATCATGGAACACCTCTCCTACAATGAGCAGTTCTTC. It translates to CAIMEHLSYNEQFF.

This clonotype was observed a handful of times. The chain combines TRBV6-6 with TRBJ1-1, with 8 nucleotides matching TRBD1. This CDR3 spans 15 amino acids. Germline CDR1 reads MNHNY; CDR2 reads SVGAGI (reference sequence). The V gene end was trimmed by 2 bases and the J gene end by 4 bases; junction bases not matched to a gene: 6. The DNA for the CDR3 is TGTGCCAGCAGTTACCCACAGGGGGTGGTCACTGAAGCTTTCTTT. Its translation is CASSYPQGVVTEAFF.

This clonotype was counted a single time. V and J are TRBV7-9 and TRBJ2-3; 14 positions agree with TRBD2. Trimming at V came to 1 base and at J to 5 bases, leaving 5 bases not matched to a gene. This CDR3 is built from 17 residues. The V gene's germline CDR1 is SEHNR and CDR2 FQNEAQ (reference sequence). CDR3 DNA sequence: TGTGCCAGCAGCTTAGGGACTAGCGGGGGGCGAAGAGATACGCAGTATTTT. This codes for CASSLGTSGGRRDTQYF. The entire variable domain, with the rest obtained from reference TRBV7-9 and TRBJ2-3, is as follows: DTGVSQNPRHKITKRGQNVTFRCDPISEHNRLYWYRQTLGQGPEFLTYFQNEAQLEKSRLLSDRFSAERPKGSFSTLEIQRTEQGDSAMYLCASSLGTSGGRRDTQYFGPGTRLTVL.

This chain joins TRBV6-5 and TRBJ2-5; D remains unclear. This CDR3 is 16 amino acids long. V was cut by 5 bases and J by 4 bases, with 20 bases left in between. CDR1 and CDR2 from the germline V gene are MNHEY and SVGAGI. CDR3 nucleotide sequence: TGTGCCAGCAGTCAGGCCGCATCCTGGGAAGGAGAGACCCAGTACTTC. This gives the protein CASSQAASWEGETQYF.

This chain uses TRBV4-1 with TRBJ1-1; tentatively, D is TRBD1 (5 bases). The CDR3 spans 15 residues. CDR1 and CDR2 from the germline V gene are MGHRA and YSYEKL. Trimming stripped 1 base from V and 0 bases from J, with 9 bases between. As DNA, the CDR3 is TGCGCCAGCAGCCAAGTCCGGGGCTTGAACACTGAAGCTTTCTTT. Its protein is CASSQVRGLNTEAFF.

This clonotype was counted at least ten times. The genes are TRBV5-1 and TRBJ2-5; D gene ambiguous. V was cut by 0 bases and J by 4 bases, with 1 base left in between. CDR3 size: 11 residues. The germline CDR1 and CDR2 sequences are SGHRS and YFSETQ. The CDR3 loop reads CASSLAETQYF. In DNA, the CDR3 is TGCGCCAGCAGCTTGGCAGAGACCCAGTACTTC. Combining the CDR3 with reference TRBV5-1 and TRBJ2-5 gives the whole variable domain KAGVTQTPRYLIKTRGQQVTLSCSPISGHRSVSWYQQTPGQGLQFLFEYFSETQRNKGNFPGRFSGRQFSNSRSEMNVSTLELGDSALYLCASSLAETQYFGPGTRLLVL.